The 2 T cell receptor beta chains given below trace back to one sample, sequenced in a study of PD-L1 blockade in urothelial cancer (dated by TCRdb to about 2017). Library generation was performed with the immunoSEQ multiplex PCR assay. The source is immuneACCESS, and TCRdb retained only in-frame sequences with V and J called. Part of the clones is not carried over; for the studies checked, unresolved V genes explain less than half of this, and the remainder is unexplained. The sample yields roughly 120,000 clones; around 89% were counted once. The top ten clonotypes cover about 1.8% of the sample. What the time point label conveys for this sample: peripheral blood 6 weeks after treatment start. The material sequenced was PBMCs, taken around atezolizumab (anti-PD-L1) treatment. These receptors came from a man between 60 and 70 years old with urothelial cancer.

In this sample, this clone turned up once. This chain links TRBV27 with TRBJ1-2; 8 bases align to TRBD1. The CDR3 runs to 12 residues. J gave up 4 bases and V 10 bases, and 5 bases lay outside the gene matches. The germline V gene encodes CDR1 MNHEY and CDR2 SMNVEV (reference sequence). CDR3 protein: CATGTGGYGYTF. CDR3 nucleotides: TGTGCCACCGGTACAGGGGGCTATGGCTACACCTTC.

The rearrangement joins TRBV18 to TRBJ1-1, with D hard to call. The CDR3 length is 13 residues. Germline V lookup: CDR1 KGHSH, CDR2 LQKENI. Trimming left V 5 bases short and J 4 bases short, with 11 bases between. The chain's CDR3 is CASSSRRGTEAFF. Here the CDR3 DNA reads TGTGCCAGCTCATCCCGACGAGGCACTGAAGCTTTCTTT.